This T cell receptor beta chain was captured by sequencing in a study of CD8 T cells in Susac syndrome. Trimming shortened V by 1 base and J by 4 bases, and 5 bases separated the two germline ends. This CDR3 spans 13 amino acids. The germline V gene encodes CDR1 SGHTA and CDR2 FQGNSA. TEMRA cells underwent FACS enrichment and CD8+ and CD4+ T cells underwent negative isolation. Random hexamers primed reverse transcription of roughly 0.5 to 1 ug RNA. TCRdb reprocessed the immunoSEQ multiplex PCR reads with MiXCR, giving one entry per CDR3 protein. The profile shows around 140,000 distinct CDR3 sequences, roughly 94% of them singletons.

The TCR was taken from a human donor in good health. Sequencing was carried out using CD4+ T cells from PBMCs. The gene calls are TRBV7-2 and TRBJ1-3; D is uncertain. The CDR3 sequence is CASSLGAGNTIYF. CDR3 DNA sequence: TGTGCCAGCAGCTTAGGGGCAGGAAACACCATATATTTT.